This T cell receptor beta chain appears in the sequencing data of a study of OX40 agonist ivuxolimab in advanced cancers. Here immunoSEQ multiplex PCR was the method, and the copy in TCRdb shows in-frame clones only, minus some. The data contain 60,000 or so clones, 84% of them seen just once; the ten biggest clones take up 2% to 2.5%. CDR3 size: 15 residues. V lost 5 bases and J 0 bases, leaving 9 bases between the germline ends. The germline V gene encodes CDR1 SGHKS and CDR2 YYEKEE (reference sequence). V usage is TRBV5-5 and J usage is TRBJ2-6; no clear D. The source material was CD4+ or CD8+ T cells sorted from blood, sampled in a trial of the OX40 agonist ivuxolimab. The origin of this receptor is an adult with an advanced solid tumor such as melanoma, head and neck, liver or kidney cancer. CDR3 coding DNA: TGTGCCAGCAGGCAAGCAGCCTCTGGGGCCAACGTCCTGACTTTC. This encodes CASRQAASGANVLTF.